These T cell receptor beta chains were read from a single sample in a study of STAT5B mutations in CD4+ large granular lymphocyte leukemia. Libraries were prepared by immunoSEQ multiplex PCR; TCRdb keeps only in-frame clonotypes and omits some of them. The sample has 30,000 to 40,000 clones; over 75% are singletons. The sequencing input was CD4+ T cells from blood buffy coats. The receptors derive from a human donor in good health. The CDR3 runs from the conserved cysteine through the conserved F or W. A D gene is named only where the DNA matches it firmly. Not every row has a clone size; where given, it reads once, few, many or a size class.

TRBJ2-3 | TRBV21-1 | . | . | TGTGCCAGCAGCAAATCGCCGAACGGGCGGACTAGCGGAAGCGCAGATACGCAGTATTTT | CASSKSPNGRTSGSADTQYF
TRBJ2-7 | TRBV19 | . | . | TGTGCCAGTAGTATAGATCTATTAGGACTCGGGAGCTCCTACGAGCAGTACTTC | CASSIDLLGLGSSYEQYF
TRBJ1-1 | TRBV11-3 | . | . | TGTGCCAGCAGGTTAACCGGGGGCCGTGAAGCTTTCTTT | CASRLTGGREAFF
TRBJ2-5 | TRBV5-5 | . | few | TGTGCCAGCATCTTAGCATTACAAGAGACCCAGTACTTC | CASILALQETQYF
TRBJ2-1 | TRBV5-1 | TRBD2 | . | TGCGCCAGCAGCTTGGAAGCGGGACCTCCCAATGAGCAGTTCTTC | CASSLEAGPPNEQFF
TRBJ2-5 | TRBV28 | TRBD2 | . | TGTGCCAGCAGTTTAGGGGGGAGGGCCGCAGAGACCCAGTACTTC | CASSLGGRAAETQYF
TRBJ2-5 | TRBV6-5 | TRBD2 | . | TGTGCCAGCAGTTTAGCGGGCGCAGAGACCCAGTACTTC | CASSLAGAETQYF
TRBJ2-7 | TRBV28 | . | . | TGTGCCAGCAGTTTATCGGGGACATCCTACGAGCAGTACTTC | CASSLSGTSYEQYF
TRBJ2-7 | TRBV5-6 | . | . | TGTGCCAGCAGCTTGGACAGATACTACGAGCAGTACTTC | CASSLDRYYEQYF
TRBJ2-3 | TRBV27 | . | . | TGTGCCAGCAGGGGTTGGAGCACAGATACGCAGTATTTT | CASRGWSTDTQYF
TRBJ2-7 | TRBV5-1 | TRBD1 | once | TGCGCCAGCAGCACGTCGGGACAGGGGGCGATTCTTTCCGAGCAGTACTTC | CASSTSGQGAILSEQYF
TRBJ2-3 | TRBV5-1 | . | . | TGCGCCAGCCGACAAGGTGTTCAACCCACAGATACGCAGTATTTT | CASRQGVQPTDTQYF
TRBJ2-3 | TRBV10-3 | . | . | TGTGCCATCAGTTGGCGGGACGATACGCAGTATTTT | CAISWRDDTQYF
TRBJ2-5 | TRBV7-9 | TRBD2 | . | TGTGCCAGCAGCCAGCTCCCGGGACTAGCGGTATCGGCGGGGGAGACCCAGTACTTC | CASSQLPGLAVSAGETQYF
TRBJ1-1 | TRBV9 | . | . | TGTGCCAGCAGCCCAATTCCCCAGTACACTGAAGCTTTCTTT | CASSPIPQYTEAFF
TRBJ2-3 | TRBV4-1 | TRBD2 | . | TGCGCCAGCAGCCAAGATGGGACTAGCGGGTGGCATTTT | CASSQDGTSGWHF
TRBJ1-5 | TRBV7-2 | . | once | TGTGCCAGCAGCTTAATCTGGGGGCAGGATCAGCCCCAGCATTTT | CASSLIWGQDQPQHF
TRBJ1-1 | TRBV5-1 | . | . | TGCGCCAGCAGCTTGGGAGCGAACACTGAAGCTTTCTTT | CASSLGANTEAFF
TRBJ2-7 | TRBV5-1 | TRBD1 | . | TGCGCCAGCAGCTGGACGGGACAGGGGTTCGAGCAGTACTTC | CASSWTGQGFEQYF
TRBJ2-5 | TRBV6-6 | . | . | TGTGCCAGCAGGCACCTAGGCCAGGTGGAGACCCAGTACTTC | CASRHLGQVETQYF
TRBJ2-1 | TRBV5-1 | TRBD1 | . | TGCGCCAGCAGAGATACAGGGGGCAAGGGCAATGAGCAGTTCTTC | CASRDTGGKGNEQFF
TRBJ1-2 | TRBV19 | . | once | TGTGCCAGTAGTATAGCGAGGGGCGCCTATGGCTACACCTTC | CASSIARGAYGYTF
TRBJ1-3 | TRBV6-1 | . | . | TGTGCCAGCAGTGAAGCCGGCACCACTACCTTCAAATTCTCTGGAAACACCATATATTTT | CASSEAGTTTFKFSGNTIYF
TRBJ2-6 | TRBV6-1 | . | . | TGTGCCAGCAGGGTTGAGTATTCTGGGGCCAACGTCCTGACTTTC | CASRVEYSGANVLTF
TRBJ2-7 | TRBV7-8 | TRBD1 | . | TGTGCCAGCAGCCAAGCCGGGACAGGGGGCATCCACGAGCAGTACTTC | CASSQAGTGGIHEQYF